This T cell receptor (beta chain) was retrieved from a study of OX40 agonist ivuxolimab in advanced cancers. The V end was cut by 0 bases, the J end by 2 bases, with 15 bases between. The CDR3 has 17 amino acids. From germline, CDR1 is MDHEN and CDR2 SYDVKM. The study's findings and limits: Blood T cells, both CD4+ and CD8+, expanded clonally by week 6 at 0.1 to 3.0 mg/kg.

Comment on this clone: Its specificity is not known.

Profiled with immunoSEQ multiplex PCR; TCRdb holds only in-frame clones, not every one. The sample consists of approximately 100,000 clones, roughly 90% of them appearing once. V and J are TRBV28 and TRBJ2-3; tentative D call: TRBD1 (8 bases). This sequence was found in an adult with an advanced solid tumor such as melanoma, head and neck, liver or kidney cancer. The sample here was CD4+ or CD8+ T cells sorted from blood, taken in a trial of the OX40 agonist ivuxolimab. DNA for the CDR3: TGTGCCAGCAGTTTATGGAGGGGGGGACAGGACACAGATACGCAGTATTTT. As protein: CASSLWRGGQDTDTQYF.